This T cell receptor beta chain comes out of a study of technical replicates of blood from several donors. Deletions cut 2 bases from V and 4 bases from J, with 10 bases between. Per germline, CDR1 SGHRS and CDR2 YFSETQ. CDR3 size: 13 residues. Produced via immunoSEQ multiplex PCR; TCRdb's table is partial and in-frame only. The data hold about 66,000 clones, with roughly 90% observed a single time. This chain connects TRBV5-1 to TRBJ2-7, with TRBD1 as a possible D gene (5 bases). This clonotype was sampled from a human donor in good health. Some clones in this sample may be carry-over from other donors' samples. Sequencing was carried out using PBMCs. This CDR3 reads CASSFRQGYEQYF. In DNA form, the CDR3 reads TGCGCCAGCAGCTTCAGGCAGGGTTACGAGCAGTACTTC.